What follows describes a single TCR beta chain. Its target is not known. RNA, at roughly 0.45 to 1 ug, was reverse transcribed with random hexamers. By means of immunoSEQ multiplex PCR, TCR beta CDR3 spanning 54 Vbeta and 13 Jbeta underwent amplification. TCRdb re-called the immunoSEQ multiplex PCR reads through MiXCR, storing one row per CDR3 protein. This sample has 200,000 to 250,000 distinct CDR3 sequences; around 93% occur once, and the top ten carry about 0.14%. These data are taken from a study of CD8 T cells in Susac syndrome. Overall study context: Susac syndrome patients were untreated, on corticosteroids with some adding intravenous immunoglobulin, or on intravenous immunoglobulin only.

The authors negatively isolated CD8+ and CD4+ T cells and FACS-enriched TEMRA cells. Deletions cut 4 bases from V and 2 bases from J, with 12 bases between. The CDR3 has 14 amino acids. The germline CDR1 and CDR2 sequences are SGHDT and YYEEEE. The study, taken as a whole, reports: Clonal expansion was absent from the CD4+ T cell repertoires in Susac syndrome.

The rearrangement links TRBV5-6 to TRBJ1-1; D may be TRBD1 (6 bases). The receptor was isolated from a human donor with Susac syndrome. Source material: CD4+ T cells from PBMCs. CDR3 in amino acids: CASSPVGANTEAFF. The DNA for the CDR3 is TGTGCCAGCAGCCCTGTGGGGGCCAACACTGAAGCTTTCTTT.